This passage covers 13 T cell receptor beta chains from one sample sequenced in a study of blood T cell repertoires in COVID-19. Sequenced by immunoSEQ multiplex PCR; TCRdb stores in-frame clones only, minus some. This table has fewer than 250,000 clones, approximately 84% appearing once. Material for sequencing was PBMCs or T cells enriched from blood (not recorded which). These TCRs come from a woman in her thirties who had recovered from COVID-19.

This rearrangement joins TRBV7-9 to TRBJ2-2; 10 nucleotides line up with TRBD2. The CDR3 length is 13 residues. Trimming at V came to 5 bases and at J to 8 bases, leaving 2 bases not matched to a gene. The germline gives CDR1 SEHNR, CDR2 FQNEAQ (reference sequence). For the CDR3, the DNA is TGTGCCAGCAGCCCTAGCGGGGGAGGGGAGCTGTTTTTT. Protein product: CASSPSGGGELFF.

This rearrangement joins TRBV7-2 to TRBJ2-1; TRBD2 matches at 13 bases. The CDR3 consists of 15 residues. Trimming at V came to 3 bases and at J to 9 bases, leaving 5 bases not matched to a gene. CDR1 and CDR2 (germline): SGHTA, FQGNSA. For the CDR3, the DNA is TGTGCCAGCAGCTTTACTAGCGGGGGGGCGGTTGAGCAGTTCTTC. This translates into CASSFTSGGAVEQFF.

This rearrangement joins TRBV5-1 to TRBJ2-3; D remains unclear. V lost 0 bases, J lost 0 bases, and 11 bases lay in between. The germline V gene has CDR1 SGHRS and CDR2 YFSETQ. The CDR3 runs to 16 residues. CDR3 in DNA: TGCGCCAGCAGCTTGGATCTGTCTACTAGCACAGATACGCAGTATTTT. It yields the protein CASSLDLSTSTDTQYF.

J is TRBJ1-2 and V is TRBV30; 8 bases are shared with TRBD1. V was pared by 4 bases and J by 0 bases, with 4 bases of the junction left unmatched. From germline, CDR1 is GTSNPN and CDR2 SVGIG (reference sequence). The CDR3 sequence is 14 residues long. The CDR3 DNA follows: TGTGCCTGGACCGGGGACAGGTCTAACTATGGCTACACCTTC. Its translation: CAWTGDRSNYGYTF.

In its sample, this clone was seen once. This rearrangement joins TRBV7-9 to TRBJ1-5, with TRBD1 matching over 10 bases. This CDR3 has 15 residues. Germline V CDR1 and CDR2: SEHNR, FQNEAQ (reference sequence). With 1 base clipped from V and 4 bases from J, the junction kept 1 base outside the gene matches. The CDR3 spells CASSLGGQGNQPQHF. CDR3 DNA sequence: TGTGCCAGCAGCTTAGGGGGACAGGGGAATCAGCCCCAGCATTTT.

This chain links TRBV19 with TRBJ1-3; no firm D call. Germline CDR1 LNHDA, CDR2 SQIVND (reference sequence). The length of the CDR3 is 14 residues. Trimming shortened V by 3 bases and J by 4 bases, and 10 bases separated the two germline ends. This CDR3 is CASSMAVAGNTIYF. The DNA for the CDR3 is TGTGCCAGTAGTATGGCGGTTGCCGGAAACACCATATATTTT.

This rearrangement joins TRBV7-9 to TRBJ2-1; the match to TRBD1 covers 8 bases. The trim removed 5 bases at V and 6 bases at J, leaving 9 bases unmatched. This CDR3 region has 15 residues. The V gene's germline CDR1 is SEHNR and CDR2 FQNEAQ (reference sequence). CDR3 protein: CASSGPGQGLNEQFF. The CDR3 region has the DNA TGTGCCAGCAGCGGCCCAGGACAGGGACTCAATGAGCAGTTCTTC.

This sequence joins TRBV3-1 (or the pseudogene TRBV3-2) and TRBJ2-4, with 9 bases that match TRBD1. Trimming took 8 bases from V and 0 from J; bases not matched to a gene: 5. Germline CDR1 reads LGHDT; CDR2 reads YNNKEL (reference sequence). This CDR3 comprises 15 residues. DNA for the CDR3: TGTGCCAGCGAACCGGGACAGGGAGCCAAAAACATTCAGTACTTC. It yields the protein CASEPGQGAKNIQYF.

This clone was seen only once. J is TRBJ1-6 and V is TRBV6-5; TRBD1 agrees at 8 bases. Germline V CDR1 and CDR2: MNHEY, SVGAGI. CDR3 length: 15 residues. J gave up 10 bases and V 4 bases, and 9 bases lay outside the gene matches. The CDR3 loop is CASSLTGDRYSPLHF. Here the CDR3 DNA reads TGTGCCAGCAGTTTGACAGGGGATCGGTACTCACCCCTCCACTTT.

This chain connects TRBV2 to TRBJ2-1; 8 positions agree with TRBD2. Germline loops: CDR1 SNHLY, CDR2 FYNNEI. This CDR3 has 14 residues. Trimming took 10 bases from V and 0 from J; bases not matched to a gene: 5. The CDR3 protein is CATKRGSSYNEQFF. CDR3 nucleotide sequence: TGTGCCACAAAGCGGGGGAGCTCCTACAATGAGCAGTTCTTC.

The count of this clone is one. The chain combines TRBV10-3 with TRBJ2-3; 10 bases map to TRBD2. Germline lookup yields CDR1 ENHRY and CDR2 SYGVKD. Trimming took 7 bases from V and 3 from J; bases not matched to a gene: 7. The CDR3 extends over 15 amino acids. The CDR3 here is CAIIAGGRTTDTQYF. The CDR3 DNA reads TGTGCCATCATAGCGGGGGGCCGGACGACAGATACGCAGTATTTT.

The chain joins TRBV7-8 to TRBJ2-2; 10 bases align to TRBD2. CDR1 is SGHVS and CDR2 is FQNEAQ in the germline V gene. V was clipped by 10 bases and J by 5 bases; unmatched bases: 7. This CDR3 region has 14 residues. CDR3 region: CAIIAGGGTGELFF. CDR3 DNA sequence: TGTGCCATCATAGCGGGGGGTGGGACCGGGGAGCTGTTTTTT.

The chain employs TRBV10-2 and TRBJ2-3; D gene unclear. Germline values: CDR1 WSHSY, CDR2 SAAADI. Trimming removed 4 bases at V and 0 bases at J, with 8 bases between. The CDR3 extends over 14 amino acids. The DNA of the CDR3 is TGCGCCAGCAGTGTAGAGCTTAGCACAGATACGCAGTATTTT. Translated: CASSVELSTDTQYF.